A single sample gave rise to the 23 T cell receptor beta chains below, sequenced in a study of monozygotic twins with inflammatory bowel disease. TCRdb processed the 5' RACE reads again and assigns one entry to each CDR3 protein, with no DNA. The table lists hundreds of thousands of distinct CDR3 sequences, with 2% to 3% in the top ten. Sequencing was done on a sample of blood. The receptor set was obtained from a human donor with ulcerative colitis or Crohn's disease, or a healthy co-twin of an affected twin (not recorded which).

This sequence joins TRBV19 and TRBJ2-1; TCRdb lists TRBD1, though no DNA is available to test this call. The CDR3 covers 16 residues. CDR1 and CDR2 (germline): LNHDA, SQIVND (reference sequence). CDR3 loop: CASSIVGDRPYNEQFF.

The CDR3: CASSERGNEAFF. The rearrangement joins TRBV6-2 or TRBV6-3 to TRBJ1-1; TCRdb's assignment of TRBD1 cannot be checked, as there is no DNA. Germline V gene lookup returns CDR1 MNHEY and CDR2 SVGEGT. This CDR3 is built from 12 residues.

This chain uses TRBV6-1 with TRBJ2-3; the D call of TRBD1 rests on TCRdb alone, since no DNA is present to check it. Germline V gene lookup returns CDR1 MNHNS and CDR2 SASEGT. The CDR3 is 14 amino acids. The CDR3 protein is CASKPGLASDTQYF.

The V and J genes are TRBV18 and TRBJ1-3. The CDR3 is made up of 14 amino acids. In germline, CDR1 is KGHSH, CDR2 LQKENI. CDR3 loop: CASSPDSGGNTIYF.

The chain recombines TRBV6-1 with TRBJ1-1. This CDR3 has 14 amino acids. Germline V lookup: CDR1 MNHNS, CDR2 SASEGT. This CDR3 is CACTRSTMNTEAFF.

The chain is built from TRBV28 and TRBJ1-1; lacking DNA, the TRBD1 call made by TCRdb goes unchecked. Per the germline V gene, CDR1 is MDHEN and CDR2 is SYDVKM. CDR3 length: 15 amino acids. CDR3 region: CASSIQGFQGTEAFF.

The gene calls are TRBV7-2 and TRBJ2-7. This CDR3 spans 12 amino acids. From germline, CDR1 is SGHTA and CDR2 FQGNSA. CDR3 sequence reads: CASSPISYEQYF.

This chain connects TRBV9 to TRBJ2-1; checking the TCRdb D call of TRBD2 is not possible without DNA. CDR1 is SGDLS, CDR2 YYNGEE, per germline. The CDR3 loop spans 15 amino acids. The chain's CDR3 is CASSVEMVASYEQFF.

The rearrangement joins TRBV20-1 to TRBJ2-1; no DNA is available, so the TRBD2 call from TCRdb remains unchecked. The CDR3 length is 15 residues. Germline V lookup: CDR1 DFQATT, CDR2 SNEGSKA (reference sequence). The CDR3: CSARSLAGPAGEQFF.

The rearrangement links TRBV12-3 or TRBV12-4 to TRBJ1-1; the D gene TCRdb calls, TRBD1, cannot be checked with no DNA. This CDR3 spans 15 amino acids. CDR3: CASSPPPIGGQGAFF.

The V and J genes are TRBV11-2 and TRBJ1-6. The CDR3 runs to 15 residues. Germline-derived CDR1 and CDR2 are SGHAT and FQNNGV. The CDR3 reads CASSLRGNYNSPLHF.

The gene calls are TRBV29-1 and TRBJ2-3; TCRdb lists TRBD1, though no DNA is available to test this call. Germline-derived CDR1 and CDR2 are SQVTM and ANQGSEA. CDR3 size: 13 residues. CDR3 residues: CSVQGVFTDTQYF.

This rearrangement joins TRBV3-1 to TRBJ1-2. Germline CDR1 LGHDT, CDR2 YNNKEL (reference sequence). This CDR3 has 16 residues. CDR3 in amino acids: CASSQDKARANYGYTF.

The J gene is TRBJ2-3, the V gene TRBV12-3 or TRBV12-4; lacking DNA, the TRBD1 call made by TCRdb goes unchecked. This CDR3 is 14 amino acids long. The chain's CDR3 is CASSFGTYTDTQYF.

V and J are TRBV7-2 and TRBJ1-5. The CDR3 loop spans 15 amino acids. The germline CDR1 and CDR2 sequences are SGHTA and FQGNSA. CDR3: CASSSGIFSNQPQHF.

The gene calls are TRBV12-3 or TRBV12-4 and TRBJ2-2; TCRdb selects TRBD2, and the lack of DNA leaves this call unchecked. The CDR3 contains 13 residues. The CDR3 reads CASGRENTGELFF.

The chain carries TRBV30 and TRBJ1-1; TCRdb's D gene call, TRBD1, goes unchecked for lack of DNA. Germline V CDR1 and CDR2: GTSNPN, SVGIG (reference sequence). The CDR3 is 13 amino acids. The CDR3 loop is CAWAGQVNTEAFF. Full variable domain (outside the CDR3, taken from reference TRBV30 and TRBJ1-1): SQTIHQWPATLVQPVGSPLSLECTVEGTSNPNLYWYRQAAGRGLQLLFYSVGIGQISSEVPQNLSASRPQDRQFILSSKKLLLSDSGFYLCAWAGQVNTEAFFGQGTRLTVV.

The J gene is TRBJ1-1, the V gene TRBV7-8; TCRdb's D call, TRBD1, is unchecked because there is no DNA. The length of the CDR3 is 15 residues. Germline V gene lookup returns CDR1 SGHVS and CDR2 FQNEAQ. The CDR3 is CASSPRWGANTEAFF.

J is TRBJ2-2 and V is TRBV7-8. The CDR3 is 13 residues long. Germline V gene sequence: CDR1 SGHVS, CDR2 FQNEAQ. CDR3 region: CASSSTSTGEPFF.

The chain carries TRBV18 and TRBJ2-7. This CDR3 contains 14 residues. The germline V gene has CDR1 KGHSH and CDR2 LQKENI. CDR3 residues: CASSQGLGSYEQYF.

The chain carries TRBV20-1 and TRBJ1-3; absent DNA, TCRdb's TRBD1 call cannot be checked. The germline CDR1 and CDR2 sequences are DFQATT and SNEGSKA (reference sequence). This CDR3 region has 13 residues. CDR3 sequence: CSAIRGSGNTIYF.

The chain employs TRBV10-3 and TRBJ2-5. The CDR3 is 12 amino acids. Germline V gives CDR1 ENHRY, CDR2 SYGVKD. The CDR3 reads CAISEQQETQYF.

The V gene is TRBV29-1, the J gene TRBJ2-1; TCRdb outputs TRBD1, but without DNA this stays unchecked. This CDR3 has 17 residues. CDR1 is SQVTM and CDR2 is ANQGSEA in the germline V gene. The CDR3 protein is CSVEGTGRRSSHNEQFF.